Described below is a single T cell receptor (beta chain) sequence and its context. The antigen remains unidentified. Within the sample, other DNA sequences also encode this same CDR3. TCRdb keeps only in-frame clones here, not all; method: immunoSEQ multiplex PCR. The sample lists about 150,000 clones, 85% to 95% occurring once. V shed 2 bases, J shed 5 bases, and the junction held 3 bases outside the gene matches. Looked up from germline, CDR1 is SGHRS and CDR2 is YFSETQ. This CDR3 is 15 amino acids long. These data belong to a study of T cell responses to AZD1222 COVID-19 vaccine. Study results and limitations: White British people made up most donors, females outnumbered males, and clonal diversity was possibly underestimated. No repertoire was sampled before or during the peak T cell response, only after it.

Second-dose intervals of approximately 4 or approximately 12 weeks were pooled. The origin of this receptor is an adult who received the AZD1222 COVID-19 vaccine. The chain employs TRBV5-1 and TRBJ2-1, with 11 positions matching TRBD2. Here the sequenced sample was peripheral blood, taken 28 days after the second AZD1222 dose. CDR3 loop: CASSLASGRNNEQFF. The CDR3 DNA reads as TGCGCCAGCAGCTTAGCTAGCGGGAGGAACAATGAGCAGTTCTTC. The whole variable domain, filled in from reference TRBV5-1 and TRBJ2-1, reads KAGVTQTPRYLIKTRGQQVTLSCSPISGHRSVSWYQQTPGQGLQFLFEYFSETQRNKGNFPGRFSGRQFSNSRSEMNVSTLELGDSALYLCASSLASGRNNEQFFGPGTRLTVL.